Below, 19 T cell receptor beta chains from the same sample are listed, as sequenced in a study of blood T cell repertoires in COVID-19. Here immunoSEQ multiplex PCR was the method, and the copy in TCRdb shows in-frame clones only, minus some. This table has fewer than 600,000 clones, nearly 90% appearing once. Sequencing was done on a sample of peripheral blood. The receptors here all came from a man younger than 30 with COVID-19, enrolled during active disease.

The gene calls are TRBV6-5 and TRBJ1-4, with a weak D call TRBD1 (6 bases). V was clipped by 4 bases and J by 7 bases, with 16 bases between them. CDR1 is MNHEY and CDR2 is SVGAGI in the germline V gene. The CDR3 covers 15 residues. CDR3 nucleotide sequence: TGTGCCAGCAGTTTGGGGGCCGGCGCGGGTGAAAAACTGTTTTTT. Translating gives CASSLGAGAGEKLFF.

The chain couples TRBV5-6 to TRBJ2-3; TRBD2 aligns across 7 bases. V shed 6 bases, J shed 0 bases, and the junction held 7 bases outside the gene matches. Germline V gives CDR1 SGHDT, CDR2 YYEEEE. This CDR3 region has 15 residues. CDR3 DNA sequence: TGTGCCAGCATTATAAGCGGGGATAGCACAGATACGCAGTATTTT. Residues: CASIISGDSTDTQYF.

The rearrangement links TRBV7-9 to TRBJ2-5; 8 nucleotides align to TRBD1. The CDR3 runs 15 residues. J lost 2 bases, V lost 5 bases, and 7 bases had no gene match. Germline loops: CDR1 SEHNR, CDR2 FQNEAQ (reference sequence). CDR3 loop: CASSPGQGKQETQYF. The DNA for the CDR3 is TGTGCCAGCAGCCCTGGACAGGGAAAACAAGAGACCCAGTACTTC.

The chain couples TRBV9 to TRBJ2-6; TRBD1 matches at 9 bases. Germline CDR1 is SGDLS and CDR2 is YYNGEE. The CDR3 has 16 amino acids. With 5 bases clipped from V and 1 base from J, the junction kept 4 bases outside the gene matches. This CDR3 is CASRGQGGSGANVLTF. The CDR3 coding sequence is TGTGCCAGCAGGGGACAGGGAGGATCTGGGGCCAACGTCCTGACTTTC. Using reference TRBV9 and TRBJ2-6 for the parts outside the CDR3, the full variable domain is DSGVTQTPKHLITATGQRVTLRCSPRSGDLSVYWYQQSLDQGLQFLIQYYNGEERAKGNILERFSAQQFPDLHSELNLSSLELGDSALYFCASRGQGGSGANVLTFGAGSRLTVL.

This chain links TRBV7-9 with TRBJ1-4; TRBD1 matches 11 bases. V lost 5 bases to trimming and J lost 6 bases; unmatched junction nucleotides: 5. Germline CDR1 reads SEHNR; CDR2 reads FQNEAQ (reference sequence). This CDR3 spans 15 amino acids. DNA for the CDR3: TGTGCCAGCAGCCGCTCGGGACAGGGGGATGAAAAACTGTTTTTT. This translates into CASSRSGQGDEKLFF.

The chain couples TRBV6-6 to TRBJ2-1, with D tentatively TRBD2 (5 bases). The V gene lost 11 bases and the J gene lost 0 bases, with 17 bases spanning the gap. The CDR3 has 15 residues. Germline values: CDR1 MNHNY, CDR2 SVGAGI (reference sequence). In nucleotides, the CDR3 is TGTGCCGTGGGTGGGCGGGTCAACTCCTACAATGAGCAGTTCTTC. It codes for CAVGGRVNSYNEQFF.

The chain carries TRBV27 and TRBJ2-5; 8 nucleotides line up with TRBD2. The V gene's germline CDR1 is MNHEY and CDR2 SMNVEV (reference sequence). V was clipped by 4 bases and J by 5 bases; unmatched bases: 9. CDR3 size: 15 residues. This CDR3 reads CASSSVREGRETQYF. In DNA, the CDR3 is TGTGCCAGCAGTTCCGTCCGGGAGGGCCGGGAGACCCAGTACTTC.

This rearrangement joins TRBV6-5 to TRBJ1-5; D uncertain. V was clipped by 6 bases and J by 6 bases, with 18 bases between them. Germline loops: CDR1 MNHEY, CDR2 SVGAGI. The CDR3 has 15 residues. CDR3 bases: TGTGCCAGCAGGGGCTTGGTCAGAGCCGGTCAGCCCCAGCATTTT. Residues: CASRGLVRAGQPQHF.

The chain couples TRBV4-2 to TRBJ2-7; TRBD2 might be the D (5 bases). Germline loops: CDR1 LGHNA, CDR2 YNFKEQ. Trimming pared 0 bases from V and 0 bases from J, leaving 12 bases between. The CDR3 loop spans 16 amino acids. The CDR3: CASSQDWQAASYEQYF. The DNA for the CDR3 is TGTGCCAGCAGCCAAGATTGGCAAGCGGCCTCCTACGAGCAGTACTTC.

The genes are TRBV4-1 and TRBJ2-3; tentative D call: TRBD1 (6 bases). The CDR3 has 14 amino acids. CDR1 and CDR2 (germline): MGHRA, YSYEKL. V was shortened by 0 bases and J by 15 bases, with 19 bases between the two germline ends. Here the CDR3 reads CASSQEGAVGRSYF. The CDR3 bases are TGCGCCAGCAGCCAAGAGGGGGCGGTAGGGCGAAGCTATTTT.

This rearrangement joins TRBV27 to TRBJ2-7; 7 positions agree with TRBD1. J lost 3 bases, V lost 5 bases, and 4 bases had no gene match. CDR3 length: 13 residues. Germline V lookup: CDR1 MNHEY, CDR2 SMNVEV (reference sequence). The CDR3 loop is CASSRDRDYEQYF. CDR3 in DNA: TGTGCCAGCAGTCGAGACAGGGACTACGAGCAGTACTTC.

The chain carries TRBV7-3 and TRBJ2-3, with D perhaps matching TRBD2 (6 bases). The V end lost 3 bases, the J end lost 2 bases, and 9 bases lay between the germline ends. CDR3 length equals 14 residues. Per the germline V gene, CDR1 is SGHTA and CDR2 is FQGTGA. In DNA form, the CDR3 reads TGTGCCAGCAGCTTGGCGGGACCCACAGATACGCAGTATTTT. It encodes CASSLAGPTDTQYF.

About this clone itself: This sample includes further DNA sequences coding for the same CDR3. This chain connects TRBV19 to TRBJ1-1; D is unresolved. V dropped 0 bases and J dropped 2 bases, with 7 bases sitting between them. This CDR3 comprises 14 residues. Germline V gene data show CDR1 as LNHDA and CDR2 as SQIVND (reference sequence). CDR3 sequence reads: CASSIEGLNTEAFF. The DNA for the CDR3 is TGTGCCAGTAGTATAGAGGGCCTTAACACTGAAGCTTTCTTT.

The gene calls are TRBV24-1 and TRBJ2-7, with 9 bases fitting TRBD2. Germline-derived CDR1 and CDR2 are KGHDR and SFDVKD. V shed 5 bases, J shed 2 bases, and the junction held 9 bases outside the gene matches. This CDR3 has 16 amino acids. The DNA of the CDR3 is TGTGCCACCAGTGGCCTATCTAGCGGGATGACCTACGAGCAGTACTTC. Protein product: CATSGLSSGMTYEQYF.

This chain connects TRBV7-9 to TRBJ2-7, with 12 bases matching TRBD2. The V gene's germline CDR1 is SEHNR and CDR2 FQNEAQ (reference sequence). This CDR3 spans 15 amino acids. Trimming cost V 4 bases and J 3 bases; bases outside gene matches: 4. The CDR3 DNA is TGTGCCAGCAGCTATACTAGCGGGGGGATCTACGAGCAGTACTTC. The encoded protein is CASSYTSGGIYEQYF.

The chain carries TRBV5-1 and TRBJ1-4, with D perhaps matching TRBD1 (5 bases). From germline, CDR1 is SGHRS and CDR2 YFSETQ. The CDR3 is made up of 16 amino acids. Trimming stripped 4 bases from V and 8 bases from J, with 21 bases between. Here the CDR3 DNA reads TGCGCCAGCAGCCTGGAGCCCCGGGGCGCGGGGGAAAAACTGTTTTTT. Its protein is CASSLEPRGAGEKLFF. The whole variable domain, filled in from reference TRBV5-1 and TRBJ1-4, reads KAGVTQTPRYLIKTRGQQVTLSCSPISGHRSVSWYQQTPGQGLQFLFEYFSETQRNKGNFPGRFSGRQFSNSRSEMNVSTLELGDSALYLCASSLEPRGAGEKLFFGSGTQLSVL.

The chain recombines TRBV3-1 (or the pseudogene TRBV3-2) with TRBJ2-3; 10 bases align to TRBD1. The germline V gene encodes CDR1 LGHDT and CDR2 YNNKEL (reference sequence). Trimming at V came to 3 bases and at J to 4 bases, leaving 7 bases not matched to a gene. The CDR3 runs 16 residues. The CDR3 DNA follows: TGTGCCAGCAGCCAGACAGGGGGCGTAGGGTCAGATACGCAGTATTTT. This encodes CASSQTGGVGSDTQYF.

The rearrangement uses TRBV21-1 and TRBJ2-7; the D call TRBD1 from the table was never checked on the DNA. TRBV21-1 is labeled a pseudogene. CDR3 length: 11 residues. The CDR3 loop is CASSKHYEQYF. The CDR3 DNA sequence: TGTGCCAGCAGCAAACATTACGAGCAGTACTTC.

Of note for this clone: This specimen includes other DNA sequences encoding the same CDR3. The CDR3 region is CASSYRGGTEAFF. CDR3 DNA sequence: TGTGCCAGCAGTTACCGGGGGGGGACTGAAGCTTTCTTT. The rearrangement uses TRBV6-5 and TRBJ1-1, with D possibly being TRBD1 (5 bases). The CDR3 sequence is 13 residues long. Trimming stripped 2 bases from V and 5 bases from J, with 9 bases between. The germline V gene encodes CDR1 MNHEY and CDR2 SVGAGI.